This T cell receptor (beta chain) was recovered during a study of CD8+ T cells in alopecia areata. The sorting of PBMCs gave CD4+ and CD8+ T cells. The V end was cut by 4 bases, the J end by 4 bases, with 9 bases between. There are 13 residues in the CDR3. The germline V gene encodes CDR1 SGDLS and CDR2 YYNGEE. RNA was isolated and reverse transcribed to cDNA, the sequencing template. Data came from immunoSEQ multiplex PCR; TCRdb stores just in-frame clones and leaves some out. The profile shows about 150,000 clones, 50% to 60% of them singletons. Whole-study results and caveats: Sequencing of scalp samples also includes resident alphabeta T cells from normal skin.

As to this clone: Antigen unknown.

The TCR was taken from a human donor in good health. Sequences were obtained from CD4+ T cells sorted from blood. The rearrangement uses TRBV9 and TRBJ1-5, with unresolved D. CDR3 sequence: CASSSTLNQPQHF. Here the CDR3 DNA reads TGTGCCAGCAGCAGCACCCTAAATCAGCCCCAGCATTTT.